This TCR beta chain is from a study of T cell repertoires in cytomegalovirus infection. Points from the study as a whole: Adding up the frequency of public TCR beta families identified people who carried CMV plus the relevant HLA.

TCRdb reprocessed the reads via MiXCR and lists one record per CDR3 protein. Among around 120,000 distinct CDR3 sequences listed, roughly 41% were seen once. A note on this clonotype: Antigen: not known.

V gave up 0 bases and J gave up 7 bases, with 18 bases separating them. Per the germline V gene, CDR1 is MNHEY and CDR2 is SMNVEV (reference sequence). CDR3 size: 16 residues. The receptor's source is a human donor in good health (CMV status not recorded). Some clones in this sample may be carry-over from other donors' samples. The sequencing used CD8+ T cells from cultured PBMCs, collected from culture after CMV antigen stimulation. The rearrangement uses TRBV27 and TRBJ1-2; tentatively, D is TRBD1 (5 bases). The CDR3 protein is CASSLSSGSRVGGYTF. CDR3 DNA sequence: TGTGCCAGCAGTTTATCCTCTGGGTCCAGGGTTGGTGGCTACACCTTC.